Each of the 27 T cell receptor beta chains below was sequenced from the same sample in a study of radiotherapy plus CTLA-4 blockade in lung cancer. Data came from immunoSEQ multiplex PCR; TCRdb stores just in-frame clones and leaves some out. The sample consists of roughly 120,000 clones, around 84% of them appearing once. Source: peripheral blood, taken from a patient treated with radiotherapy plus ipilimumab. These receptors all stem from a human donor with non-small cell lung cancer that progressed on radiotherapy plus ipilimumab. Some clones in this sample may be carry-over from other donors' samples.

The chain combines TRBV4-3 with TRBJ1-2; 7 nucleotides align to TRBD1. V lost 4 bases and J lost 4; bases outside the gene matches: 12. Germline values: CDR1 LGHNA, CDR2 YSLEER. The CDR3 has 16 amino acids. The CDR3 region has the DNA TGCGCCAGCAGCCCGGGGTGGGCAGACAGGGTCTATGGCTACACCTTC. This sequence encodes CASSPGWADRVYGYTF.

J is TRBJ1-5 and V is TRBV10-3; tentative D call: TRBD1 (5 bases). V was cut by 2 bases and J by 3 bases, with 11 bases left in between. Germline values: CDR1 ENHRY, CDR2 SYGVKD. There are 15 residues in the CDR3. CDR3 in DNA: TGTGCCATCAGTGAGAATGGACATTTCAATCAGCCCCAGCATTTT. Translating it yields CAISENGHFNQPQHF.

The chain is built from TRBV19 and TRBJ2-3; D is unresolved. This CDR3 is 13 amino acids long. CDR1 is LNHDA and CDR2 is SQIVND in the germline V gene (reference sequence). V was trimmed by 0 bases and J by 5 bases, leaving 6 bases between them. The CDR3 loop reads CASSIDLEDTQYF. The CDR3 DNA sequence: TGTGCCAGTAGTATAGATCTCGAAGATACGCAGTATTTT.

The chain carries TRBV6-1 and TRBJ1-2, with 8 bases lining up with TRBD1. After removal of 4 bases from V and 0 bases from J, the junction contained 7 bases not matched to a gene. The CDR3 loop spans 16 amino acids. The germline CDR1 and CDR2 sequences are MNHNS and SASEGT. The CDR3 DNA reads as TGTGCCAGCAGTGTTAGGACAGGGCGAGCTAACTATGGCTACACCTTC. Its protein is CASSVRTGRANYGYTF.

This clone was recorded once. The V and J genes are TRBV5-1 and TRBJ2-5, with 9 bases matching TRBD2. The V segment lost 3 bases and the J segment 1 base; nucleotides outside the gene matches: 7. The CDR3 covers 16 residues. Per germline, CDR1 SGHRS and CDR2 YFSETQ. This CDR3 reads CASSSGPSGAQETQYF. In DNA form, the CDR3 reads TGCGCCAGCAGCTCCGGCCCTAGCGGGGCCCAAGAGACCCAGTACTTC.

The chain recombines TRBV11-2 with TRBJ1-5, with a tentative D call TRBD1 (6 bases). CDR1 SGHAT and CDR2 FQNNGV come from the germline V gene. This CDR3 is 13 amino acids long. Trimming took 5 bases from V and 7 from J, leaving 12 bases between them. CDR3 protein: CASSLQDRQPQHF. Written as DNA, the CDR3 is TGTGCCAGCAGCCTGCAGGACAGACAGCCCCAGCATTTT.

The chain carries TRBV18 and TRBJ2-7; 8 bases align to TRBD1. CDR1 KGHSH and CDR2 LQKENI come from the germline V gene. The V and J ends lost 3 bases and 7 bases, in that order; junction bases with no gene match: 8. The CDR3 consists of 14 residues. The CDR3 here is CASSPITGQGEQYF. CDR3 in DNA: TGTGCCAGCTCACCTATAACTGGACAGGGAGAGCAGTACTTC.

CDR3 residues: CASSQDAHGIFTEAFF. DNA of the CDR3: TGCGCCAGCAGCCAAGACGCTCACGGAATTTTCACTGAAGCTTTCTTT. V usage is TRBV4-3 and J usage is TRBJ1-1, with unresolved D. The CDR3 is 16 amino acids. Trimming stripped 0 bases from V and 4 bases from J, with 15 bases between. Germline V gene lookup returns CDR1 LGHNA and CDR2 YSLEER.

The rearrangement uses TRBV6-5 and TRBJ2-2; D is unresolved. The CDR3 is 16 amino acids. CDR1 MNHEY and CDR2 SVGAGI come from the germline V gene. V lost 0 bases, J lost 0 bases, and 8 bases lay in between. CDR3: CASSYSAGSNTGELFF. In DNA, the CDR3 is TGTGCCAGCAGTTACTCAGCAGGCTCGAACACCGGGGAGCTGTTTTTT.

This sequence joins TRBV5-1 and TRBJ1-1; D remains ambiguous. The CDR3 is 14 residues long. Germline V gene lookup returns CDR1 SGHRS and CDR2 YFSETQ. Trimming shortened V by 0 bases and J by 1 base, and 7 bases separated the two germline ends. DNA for the CDR3: TGCGCCAGCAGCTTGGAGATTAAGAACACTGAAGCTTTCTTT. Translation: CASSLEIKNTEAFF.

A note on this clone: Mismatch with germline at one junction end may stem from a read error. The V and J genes are TRBV27 and TRBJ2-5; a possible D gene is TRBD2 (6 bases). This CDR3 region has 15 residues. Looked up from germline, CDR1 is MNHEY and CDR2 is SMNVEV (reference sequence). The CDR3 DNA is TGTGCCAGCAGTCCCCCTGGGGGGAAACAAGAGACCCGGTACTTC. Translating gives CASSPPGGKQETRYF.

CDR3 sequence: CATRTFHGVGTDTQYF. CDR3 DNA: TGTGCCACCAGGACTTTTCACGGGGTCGGGACAGATACGCAGTATTTT. The chain joins TRBV15 to TRBJ2-3, with D possibly being TRBD2 (5 bases). Germline CDR1 and CDR2: LNHNV and YYDKDF (reference sequence). The CDR3 is 16 residues long. The V end lost 6 bases, the J end lost 3 bases, and 19 bases lay between the germline ends.

The chain has TRBV6-5 and TRBJ2-7; 8 nucleotides line up with TRBD2. The CDR3 runs to 15 residues. CDR1 and CDR2 (germline): MNHEY, SVGAGI. Trimming at V came to 2 bases and at J to 4 bases, leaving 7 bases not matched to a gene. DNA of the CDR3: TGTGCCAGCAGTTACGCGGGGGGCTCGTGGTACGAGCAGTACTTC. Protein sequence: CASSYAGGSWYEQYF.

The chain has TRBV7-3 and TRBJ1-2; possible D gene TRBD1, 6 bases. The CDR3 is 14 residues long. The V end lost 8 bases, the J end lost 2 bases, and 15 bases lay between the germline ends. Per germline, CDR1 SGHTA and CDR2 FQGTGA. The CDR3 coding sequence is TGTGCCAGCGCCCAATCTCAGGGGAACTATGGCTACACCTTC. It encodes CASAQSQGNYGYTF. Combining the CDR3 with reference TRBV7-3 and TRBJ1-2 gives the whole variable domain GAGVSQTPSNKVTEKGKYVELRCDPISGHTALYWYRQSLGQGPEFLIYFQGTGAADDSGLPNDRFFAVRPEGSVSTLKIQRTERGDSAVYLCASAQSQGNYGYTFGSGTRLTVV.

In its sample, this clone was seen once. V is TRBV18 and J is TRBJ2-7; possibly TRBD1 or TRBD2 for D (5 bases each). Germline V lookup: CDR1 KGHSH, CDR2 LQKENI. V lost 3 bases to trimming and J lost 1 base, with 10 bases between them. The CDR3 has 14 residues. CDR3 DNA sequence: TGTGCCAGCTCACCGCCAGGGACGTCCTACGAGCAGTACTTC. Translation: CASSPPGTSYEQYF.

The V call is TRBV6-6, the J call TRBJ2-7, with 8 nucleotides matching TRBD1. J was trimmed by 0 bases and V by 7 bases; bases with no gene match: 8. The CDR3 extends over 15 amino acids. Germline values: CDR1 MNHNY, CDR2 SVGAGI (reference sequence). The CDR3 DNA follows: TGTGCCAGCACCACAACCGGGACAGGCTCCTACGAGCAGTACTTC. It is translated as CASTTTGTGSYEQYF.

This clone has only one observation. The same CDR3 also results from other DNA sequences found in this sample. CDR3 loop: CASSLQETQYF. CDR3 in DNA: TGCGCCAGCAGCTTACAAGAGACCCAGTACTTC. The chain employs TRBV5-1 and TRBJ2-5, with D uncertain. Deletions cut 2 bases from V and 2 bases from J, with 1 base between. This CDR3 contains 11 residues. The germline V gene has CDR1 SGHRS and CDR2 YFSETQ.

The V call is TRBV28, the J call TRBJ1-2; TRBD1 matches 8 bases. V lost 4 bases, J lost 4 bases, and 5 bases stayed unmatched. The germline gives CDR1 MDHEN, CDR2 SYDVKM. The CDR3 runs 14 residues. This chain's CDR3 is CASSSPDRVYGYTF. Here the CDR3 DNA reads TGTGCCAGCAGTTCGCCGGACAGGGTCTATGGCTACACCTTC.

This clone was counted only a few times. This chain links TRBV5-1 with TRBJ2-1, with 10 bases matching TRBD2. Germline CDR1 and CDR2: SGHRS and YFSETQ. The CDR3 spans 15 residues. V lost 4 bases and J lost 7; bases outside the gene matches: 8. In DNA form, the CDR3 reads TGCGCCAGCAGCACCGGGACTAGCGAGGGGAATGAGCAGTTCTTC. It codes for CASSTGTSEGNEQFF.

This chain links TRBV7-9 with TRBJ2-1; 7 bases are a match to TRBD1. The CDR3 extends over 15 amino acids. Germline V gives CDR1 SEHNR, CDR2 FQNEAQ (reference sequence). The ends lost 2 bases at V and 3 bases at J; junction bases unmatched: 4. The CDR3 coding sequence is TGTGCCAGCAGCTTAACCCGGGACAGCTACAATGAGCAGTTCTTC. This encodes CASSLTRDSYNEQFF. The full variable domain, its missing parts supplied by reference TRBV7-9 and TRBJ2-1, is DTGVSQNPRHKITKRGQNVTFRCDPISEHNRLYWYRQTLGQGPEFLTYFQNEAQLEKSRLLSDRFSAERPKGSFSTLEIQRTEQGDSAMYLCASSLTRDSYNEQFFGPGTRLTVL.

The V gene is TRBV4-3, the J gene TRBJ1-2; TRBD1 aligns across 8 bases. With 2 bases clipped from V and 4 bases from J, the junction kept 9 bases outside the gene matches. Germline CDR1 LGHNA, CDR2 YSLEER. This CDR3 is 16 amino acids long. Here the CDR3 DNA reads TGCGCCAGCAGCCAAATCTCGACAGGGGTGCGCTATGGCTACACCTTC. Residues: CASSQISTGVRYGYTF.

V usage is TRBV4-2 and J usage is TRBJ2-7; 8 bases fit TRBD2. Losses at the gene ends were 0 bases for V and 2 bases for J; bases not matched to a gene: 6. This CDR3 spans 16 amino acids. CDR1 and CDR2 from the germline V gene are LGHNA and YNFKEQ. CDR3 in amino acids: CASSQDLAGRTYEQYF. The CDR3 DNA is TGTGCCAGCAGCCAAGATTTAGCGGGGAGAACCTACGAGCAGTACTTC.

The rearrangement links TRBV6-1 to TRBJ2-7, with 7 bases aligning to TRBD1. V lost 7 bases to trimming and J lost 6 bases; unmatched junction nucleotides: 15. CDR1 MNHNS and CDR2 SASEGT come from the germline V gene. This CDR3 is 15 amino acids long. DNA for the CDR3: TGTGCCAGCACGAGACTCGACAGGGCTCTCCTCGAGCAGTACTTC. It encodes CASTRLDRALLEQYF.

V gene TRBV7-8 combines with J gene TRBJ2-3; 7 positions match TRBD2. V dropped 3 bases and J dropped 5; count of bases not matched to a gene: 20. From germline, CDR1 is SGHVS and CDR2 FQNEAQ. The CDR3 has 19 amino acids. The CDR3, as DNA: TGTGCCAGCAGCTTGGCCGGACCCCCAGCTAGCGGCCCACAAGATACGCAGTATTTT. It translates to CASSLAGPPASGPQDTQYF.

The CDR3 protein is CASSSRTGLVDTQYF. CDR3 sequence (DNA): TGTGCCAGCAGCTCACGGACAGGACTGGTAGATACGCAGTATTTT. The J gene is TRBJ2-3, the V gene TRBV13; 7 positions match TRBD1. V was pared by 4 bases and J by 5 bases, with 9 bases of the junction left unmatched. The CDR3 has 15 amino acids. From germline, CDR1 is PRHDT and CDR2 FYEKMQ (reference sequence).

Notes on this clone: Sequence at one end of the junction differs from germline and may be a read error. CDR3 DNA sequence: TGTACCAGCAGCCCCCCCCAGCCGGGCATTTCACCCCTCCACTTT. This codes for CTSSPPQPGISPLHF. J is TRBJ1-6 and V is TRBV5-8, with unresolved D. CDR1 is SGHTS, CDR2 YDEGEE, per germline. This CDR3 comprises 15 residues.

The chain has TRBV6-6 and TRBJ1-2; D gene ambiguous. The CDR3 has 13 residues. V was trimmed by 6 bases and J by 4 bases, leaving 12 bases between them. CDR1 MNHNY and CDR2 SVGAGI come from the germline V gene (reference sequence). CDR3: CASSPPGSYGYTF. The CDR3 coding sequence is TGTGCCAGCAGCCCCCCCGGGTCCTATGGCTACACCTTC.